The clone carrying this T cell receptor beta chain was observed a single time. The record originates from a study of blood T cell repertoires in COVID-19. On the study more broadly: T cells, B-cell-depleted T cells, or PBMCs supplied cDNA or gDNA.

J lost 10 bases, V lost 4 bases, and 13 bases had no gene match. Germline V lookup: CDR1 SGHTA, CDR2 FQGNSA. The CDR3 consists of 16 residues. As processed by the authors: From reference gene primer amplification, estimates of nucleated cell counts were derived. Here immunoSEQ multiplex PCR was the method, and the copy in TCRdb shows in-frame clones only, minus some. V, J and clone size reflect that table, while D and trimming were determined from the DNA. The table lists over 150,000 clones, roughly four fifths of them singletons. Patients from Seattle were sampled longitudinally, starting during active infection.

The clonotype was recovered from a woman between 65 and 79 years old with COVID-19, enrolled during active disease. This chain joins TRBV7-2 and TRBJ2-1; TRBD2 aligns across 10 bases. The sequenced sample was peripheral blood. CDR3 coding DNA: TGTGCCAGCAGCTCCCCGGCAGGAGCGGGAGGGCGGGAGCAGTTCTTC. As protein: CASSSPAGAGGREQFF.